This T cell receptor beta chain was documented in a study of blood T cell repertoires in COVID-19. Study summary: T cells, B-cell-depleted T cells, or PBMCs supplied cDNA or gDNA.

Sequenced by immunoSEQ multiplex PCR; TCRdb stores in-frame clones only, minus some. The data hold about 150,000 clones, with 80% to 90% observed a single time. There are a few counts of this clone. Material: peripheral blood. This receptor was taken from a man aged 50-59 years with active COVID-19.

CDR3 amino acids: CASCVGGQGTREQYF. For the CDR3, the DNA is TGTGCCAGTTGTGTTGGAGGACAGGGGACTCGCGAGCAGTACTTC. The chain is built from TRBV19 and TRBJ2-7, with 9 bases identical to TRBD1. J was trimmed by 6 bases and V by 8 bases; bases with no gene match: 14. The CDR3 covers 15 residues. Germline lookup yields CDR1 LNHDA and CDR2 SQIVND (reference sequence).